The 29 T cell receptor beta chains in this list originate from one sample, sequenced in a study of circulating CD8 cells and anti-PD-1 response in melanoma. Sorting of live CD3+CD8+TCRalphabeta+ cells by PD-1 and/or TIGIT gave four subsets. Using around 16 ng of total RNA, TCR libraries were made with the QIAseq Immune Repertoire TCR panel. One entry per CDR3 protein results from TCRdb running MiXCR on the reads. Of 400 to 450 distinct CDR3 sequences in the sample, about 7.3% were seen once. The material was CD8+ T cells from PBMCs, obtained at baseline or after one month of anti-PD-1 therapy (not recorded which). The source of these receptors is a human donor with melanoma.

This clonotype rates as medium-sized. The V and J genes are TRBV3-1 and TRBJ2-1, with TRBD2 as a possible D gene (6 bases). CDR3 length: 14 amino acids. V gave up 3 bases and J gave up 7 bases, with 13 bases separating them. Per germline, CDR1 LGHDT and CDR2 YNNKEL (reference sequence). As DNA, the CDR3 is TGTGCCAGCAGCCAGCCTGGGGGGTGGAATGAGCAGTTCTTC. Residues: CASSQPGGWNEQFF.

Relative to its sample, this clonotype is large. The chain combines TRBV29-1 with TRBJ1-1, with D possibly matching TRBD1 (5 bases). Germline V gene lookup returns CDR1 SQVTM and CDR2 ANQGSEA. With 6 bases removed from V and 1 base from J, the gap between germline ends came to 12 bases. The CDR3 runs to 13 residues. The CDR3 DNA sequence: TGCAGCGTCGACGAGGGGAAGAACACTGAAGCTTTCTTT. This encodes CSVDEGKNTEAFF.

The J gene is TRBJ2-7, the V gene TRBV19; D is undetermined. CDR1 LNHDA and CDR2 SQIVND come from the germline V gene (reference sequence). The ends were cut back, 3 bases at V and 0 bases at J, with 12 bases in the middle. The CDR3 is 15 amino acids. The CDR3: CASSIGLSSSYEQYF. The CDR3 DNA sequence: TGTGCCAGTAGTATCGGGCTCTCGAGCTCCTACGAGCAGTACTTC.

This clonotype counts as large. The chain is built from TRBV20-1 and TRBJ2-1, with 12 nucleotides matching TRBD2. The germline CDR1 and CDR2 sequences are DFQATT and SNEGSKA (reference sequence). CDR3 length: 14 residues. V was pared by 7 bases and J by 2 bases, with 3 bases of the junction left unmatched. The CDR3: CSVTSGGTYNEQFF. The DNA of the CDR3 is TGCAGTGTCACTAGCGGGGGGACCTACAATGAGCAGTTCTTC.

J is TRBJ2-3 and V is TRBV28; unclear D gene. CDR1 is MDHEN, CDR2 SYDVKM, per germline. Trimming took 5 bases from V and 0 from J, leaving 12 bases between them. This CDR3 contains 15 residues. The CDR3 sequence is CASSRTGPSTDTQYF. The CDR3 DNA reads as TGTGCCAGCAGTCGGACGGGCCCTAGCACAGATACGCAGTATTTT. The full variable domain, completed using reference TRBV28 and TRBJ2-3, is DVKVTQSSRYLVKRTGEKVFLECVQDMDHENMFWYRQDPGLGLRLIYFSYDVKMKEKGDIPEGYSVSREKKERFSLILESASTNQTSMYLCASSRTGPSTDTQYFGPGTRLTVL.

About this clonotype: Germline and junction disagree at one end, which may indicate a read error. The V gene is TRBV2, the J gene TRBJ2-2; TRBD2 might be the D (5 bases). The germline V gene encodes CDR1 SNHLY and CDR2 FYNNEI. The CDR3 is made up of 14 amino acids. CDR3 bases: TGTGCCAGCAGTGAGAACGCGAACACCGGGGAGCTGTATTTT. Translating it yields CASSENANTGELYF. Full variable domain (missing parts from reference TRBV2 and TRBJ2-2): EPEVTQTPSHQVTQMGQEVILRCVPISNHLYFYWYRQILGQKVEFLVSFYNNEISEKSEIFDDQFSVERPDGSNFTLKIRSTKLEDSAMYFCASSENANTGELYFGEGSRLTVL.

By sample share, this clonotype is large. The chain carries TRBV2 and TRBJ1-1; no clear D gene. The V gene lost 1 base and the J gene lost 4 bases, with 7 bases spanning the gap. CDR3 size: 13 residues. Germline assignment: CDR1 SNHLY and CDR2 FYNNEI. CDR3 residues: CASSEEAGTEAFF. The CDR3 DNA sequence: TGTGCCAGCAGTGAAGAAGCGGGCACTGAAGCTTTCTTT.

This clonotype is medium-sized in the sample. The CDR3 here is CSAMDGDTQYF. CDR3 DNA sequence: TGCAGTGCTATGGACGGGGATACGCAGTATTTT. This chain links TRBV20-1 with TRBJ2-3; no clear D. The CDR3 has 11 amino acids. The V gene lost 4 bases and the J gene lost 6 bases, with 8 bases spanning the gap. Germline-derived CDR1 and CDR2 are DFQATT and SNEGSKA (reference sequence).

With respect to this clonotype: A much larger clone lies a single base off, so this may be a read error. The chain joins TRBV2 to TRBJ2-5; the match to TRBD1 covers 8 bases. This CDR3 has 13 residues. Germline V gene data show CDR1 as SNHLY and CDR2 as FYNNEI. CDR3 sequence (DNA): TGTGCCATCGATGGACAGGGCGAAGAGGCCCAGTACTTC. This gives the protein CAIDGQGEEAQYF. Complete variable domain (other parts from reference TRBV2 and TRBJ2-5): EPEVTQTPSHQVTQMGQEVILRCVPISNHLYFYWYRQILGQKVEFLVSFYNNEISEKSEIFDDQFSVERPDGSNFTLKIRSTKLEDSAMYFCAIDGQGEEAQYFGPGTRLLVL.

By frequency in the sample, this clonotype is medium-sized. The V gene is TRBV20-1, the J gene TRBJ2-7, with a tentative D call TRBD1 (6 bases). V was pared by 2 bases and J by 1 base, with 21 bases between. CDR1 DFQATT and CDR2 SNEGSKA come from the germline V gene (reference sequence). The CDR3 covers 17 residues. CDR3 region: CSARSSLTGLLSYEQYF. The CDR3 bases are TGCAGTGCTAGATCGTCCCTTACAGGGCTACTATCCTACGAGCAGTACTTC.

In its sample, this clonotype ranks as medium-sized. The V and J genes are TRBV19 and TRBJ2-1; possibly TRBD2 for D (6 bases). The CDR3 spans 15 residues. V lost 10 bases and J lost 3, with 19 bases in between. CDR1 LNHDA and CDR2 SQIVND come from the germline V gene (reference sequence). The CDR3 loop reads CATAPGLIFYNEQFF. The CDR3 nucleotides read TGTGCCACCGCCCCGGGACTGATTTTCTACAATGAGCAGTTCTTC. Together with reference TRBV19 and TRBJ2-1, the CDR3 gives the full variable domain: DGGITQSPKYLFRKEGQNVTLSCEQNLNHDAMYWYRQDPGQGLRLIYYSQIVNDFQKGDIAEGYSVSREKKESFPLTVTSAQKNPTAFYLCATAPGLIFYNEQFFGPGTRLTVL.

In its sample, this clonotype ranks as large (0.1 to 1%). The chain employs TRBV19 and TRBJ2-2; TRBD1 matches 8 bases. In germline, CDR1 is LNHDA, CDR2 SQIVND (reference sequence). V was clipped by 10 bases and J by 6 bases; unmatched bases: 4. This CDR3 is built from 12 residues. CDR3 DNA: TGTGCCACTCAGACAGGGGCCGGGGAGCTGTTTTTT. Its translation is CATQTGAGELFF.

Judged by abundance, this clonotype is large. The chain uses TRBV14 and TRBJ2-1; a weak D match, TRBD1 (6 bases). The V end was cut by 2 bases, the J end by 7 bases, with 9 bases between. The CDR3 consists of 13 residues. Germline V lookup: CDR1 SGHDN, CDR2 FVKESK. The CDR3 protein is CASSQYTGNEQFF. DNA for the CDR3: TGTGCCAGCAGCCAATACACAGGGAATGAGCAGTTCTTC.

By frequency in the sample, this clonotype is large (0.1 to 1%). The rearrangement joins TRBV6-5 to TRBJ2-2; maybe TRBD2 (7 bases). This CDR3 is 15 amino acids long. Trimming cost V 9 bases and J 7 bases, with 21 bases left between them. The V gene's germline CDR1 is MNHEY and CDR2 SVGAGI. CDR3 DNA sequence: TGTGCCAGTAGATGGGGGGGCCCGATTAACGGGGAGCTGTTTTTT. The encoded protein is CASRWGGPINGELFF.

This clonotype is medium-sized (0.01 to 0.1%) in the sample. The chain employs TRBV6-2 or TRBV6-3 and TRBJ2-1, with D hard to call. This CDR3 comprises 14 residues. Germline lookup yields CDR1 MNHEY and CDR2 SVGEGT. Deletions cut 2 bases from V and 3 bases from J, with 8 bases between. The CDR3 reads CASSYDSDYNEQFF. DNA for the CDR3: TGTGCCAGCAGTTACGACTCCGACTACAATGAGCAGTTCTTC.

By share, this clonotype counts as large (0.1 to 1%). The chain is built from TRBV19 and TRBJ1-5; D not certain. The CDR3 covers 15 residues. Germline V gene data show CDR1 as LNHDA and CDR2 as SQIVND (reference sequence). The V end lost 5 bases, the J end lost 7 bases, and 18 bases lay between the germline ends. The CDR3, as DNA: TGTGCCAGTAGTCCATCGAGGGAACTCTGGCAGCCCCAGCATTTT. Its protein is CASSPSRELWQPQHF. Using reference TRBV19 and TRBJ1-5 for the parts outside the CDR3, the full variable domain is DGGITQSPKYLFRKEGQNVTLSCEQNLNHDAMYWYRQDPGQGLRLIYYSQIVNDFQKGDIAEGYSVSREKKESFPLTVTSAQKNPTAFYLCASSPSRELWQPQHFGDGTRLSIL.

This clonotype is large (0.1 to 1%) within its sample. The CDR3, as DNA: TGTGCCAGCAGCCAAGAATGGGGGCCTGGGACAGATACGCAGTATTTT. This encodes CASSQEWGPGTDTQYF. The chain recombines TRBV14 with TRBJ2-3, with a possible D match to TRBD1 (6 bases). This CDR3 has 16 amino acids. The germline CDR1 and CDR2 sequences are SGHDN and FVKESK. V was pared by 0 bases and J by 3 bases, with 13 bases between. The variable domain in full, completed from reference TRBV14 and TRBJ2-3, reads EAGVTQFPSHSVIEKGQTVTLRCDPISGHDNLYWYRRVMGKEIKFLLHFVKESKQDESGMPNNRFLAERTGGTYSTLKVQPAELEDSGVYFCASSQEWGPGTDTQYFGPGTRLTVL.

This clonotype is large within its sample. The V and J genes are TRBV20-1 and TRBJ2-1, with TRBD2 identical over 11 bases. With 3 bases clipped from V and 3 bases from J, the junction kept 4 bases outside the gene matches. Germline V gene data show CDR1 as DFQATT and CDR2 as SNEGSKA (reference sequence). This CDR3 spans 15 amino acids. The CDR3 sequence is CSASQLAGDYNEQFF. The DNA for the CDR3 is TGCAGTGCTAGCCAACTAGCGGGGGACTACAATGAGCAGTTCTTC.

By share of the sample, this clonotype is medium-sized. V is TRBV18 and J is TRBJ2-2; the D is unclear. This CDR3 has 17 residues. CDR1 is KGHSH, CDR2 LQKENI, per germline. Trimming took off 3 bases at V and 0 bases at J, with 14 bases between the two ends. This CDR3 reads CASSPYSLHTNTGELFF. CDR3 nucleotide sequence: TGTGCCAGCTCACCCTACAGCCTCCACACGAACACCGGGGAGCTGTTTTTT.

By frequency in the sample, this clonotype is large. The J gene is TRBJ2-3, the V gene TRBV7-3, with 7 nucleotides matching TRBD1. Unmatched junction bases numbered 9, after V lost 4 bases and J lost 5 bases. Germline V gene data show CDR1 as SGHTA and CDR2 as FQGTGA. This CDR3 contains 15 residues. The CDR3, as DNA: TGTGCCAGCAGCTCCCGGGACAGAGCCGAAGATACGCAGTATTTT. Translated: CASSSRDRAEDTQYF.

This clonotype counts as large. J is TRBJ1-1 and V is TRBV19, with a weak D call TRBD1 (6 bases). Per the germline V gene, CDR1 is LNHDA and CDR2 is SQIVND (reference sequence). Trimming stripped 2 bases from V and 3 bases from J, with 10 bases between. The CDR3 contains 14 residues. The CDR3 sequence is CASSIYSGDTEAFF. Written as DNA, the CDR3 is TGTGCCAGTAGTATATATTCAGGGGACACTGAAGCTTTCTTT.

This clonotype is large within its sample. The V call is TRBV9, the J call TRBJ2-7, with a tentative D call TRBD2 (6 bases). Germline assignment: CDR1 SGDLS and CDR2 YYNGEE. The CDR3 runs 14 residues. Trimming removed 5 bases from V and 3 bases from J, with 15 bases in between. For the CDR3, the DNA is TGTGCCAGCAGTCCGGCACCGGGGGTCTACGAGCAGTACTTC. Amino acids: CASSPAPGVYEQYF.

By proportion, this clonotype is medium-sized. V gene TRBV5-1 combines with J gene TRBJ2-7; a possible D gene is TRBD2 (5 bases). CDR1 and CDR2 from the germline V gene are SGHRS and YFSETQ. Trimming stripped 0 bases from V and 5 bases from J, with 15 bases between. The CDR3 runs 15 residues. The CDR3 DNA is TGCGCCAGCAGCTTGGGTGGACGGGGTGACGACGAGCAGTACTTC. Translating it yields CASSLGGRGDDEQYF. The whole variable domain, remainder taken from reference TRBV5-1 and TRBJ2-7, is KAGVTQTPRYLIKTRGQQVTLSCSPISGHRSVSWYQQTPGQGLQFLFEYFSETQRNKGNFPGRFSGRQFSNSRSEMNVSTLELGDSALYLCASSLGGRGDDEQYFGPGTRLTVT.

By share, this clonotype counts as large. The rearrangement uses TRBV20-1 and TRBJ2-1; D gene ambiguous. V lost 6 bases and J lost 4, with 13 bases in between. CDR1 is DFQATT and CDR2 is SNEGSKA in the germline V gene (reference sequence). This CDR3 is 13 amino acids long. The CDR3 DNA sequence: TGCAGTGCCCCAAGAATACAATACAATGAGCAGTTCTTC. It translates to CSAPRIQYNEQFF.

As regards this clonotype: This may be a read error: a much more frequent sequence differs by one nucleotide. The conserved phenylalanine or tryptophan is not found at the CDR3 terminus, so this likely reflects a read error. Here the CDR3 reads CSATDKEDNEQFS. For the CDR3, the DNA is TGCAGTGCTACAGACAAAGAAGACAATGAGCAGTTCTCC. This rearrangement joins TRBV20-1 to TRBJ2-1; D gene ambiguous. Germline V gene lookup returns CDR1 DFQATT and CDR2 SNEGSKA (reference sequence). The CDR3 runs to 13 residues. With 4 bases removed from V and 5 bases from J, the gap between germline ends came to 12 bases.

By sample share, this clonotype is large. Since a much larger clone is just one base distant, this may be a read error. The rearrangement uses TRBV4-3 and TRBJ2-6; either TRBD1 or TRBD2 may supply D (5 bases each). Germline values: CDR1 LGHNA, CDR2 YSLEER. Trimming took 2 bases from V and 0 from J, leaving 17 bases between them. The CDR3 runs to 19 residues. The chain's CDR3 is CASSQLAGAGSSGANVLTF. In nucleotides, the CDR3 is TGCGCCAGCAGCCAACTGGCCGGGGCAGGGAGCTCTGGGGCCAACGTCCTGACTTTC.

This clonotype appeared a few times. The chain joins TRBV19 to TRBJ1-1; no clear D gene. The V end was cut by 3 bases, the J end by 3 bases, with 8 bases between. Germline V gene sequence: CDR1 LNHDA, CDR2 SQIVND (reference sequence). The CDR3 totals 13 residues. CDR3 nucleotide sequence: TGTGCCAGTAGTATTTTTGGGGACACTGAAGCTTTCTTT. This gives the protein CASSIFGDTEAFF.

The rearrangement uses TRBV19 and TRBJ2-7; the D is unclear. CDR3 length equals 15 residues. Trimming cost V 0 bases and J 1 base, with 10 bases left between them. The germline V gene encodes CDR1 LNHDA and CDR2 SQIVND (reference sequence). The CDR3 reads CASSIELEDSYEQYF. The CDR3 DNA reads TGTGCCAGTAGTATAGAACTTGAGGATTCCTACGAGCAGTACTTC.

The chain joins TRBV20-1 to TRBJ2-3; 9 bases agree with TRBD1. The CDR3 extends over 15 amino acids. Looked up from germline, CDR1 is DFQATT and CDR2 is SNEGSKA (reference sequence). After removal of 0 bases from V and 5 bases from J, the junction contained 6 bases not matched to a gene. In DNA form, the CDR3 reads TGCAGTGCTAGAGATGTGGAGACAGGGGGAGATACGCAGTATTTT. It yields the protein CSARDVETGGDTQYF.